These 31 T cell receptor beta chains share one sample of origin, sequenced in a study of low-dose radiotherapy and immunotherapy resistance in tumors. First-strand cDNA used TRAV- and TRBV-specific primers, covering alpha and beta chains. TCR amplification ran approximately 20 PCR cycles using constant-region and V-primer adapter primers. TCRdb re-called the reads with MiXCR, one entry per CDR3 protein. This table holds 13,000 to 15,000 distinct CDR3 sequences, under 60% found once. The origin of the receptors is a human donor with advanced metastatic prostate, ovarian, gallbladder or colorectal cancer (not recorded which). This table probably holds off-target reads from a library built for another chain.

The J gene is TRBJ2-3, the V gene TRBV5-5, with TRBD2 matching 11 bases. V lost 4 bases, J lost 3 bases, and 4 bases stayed unmatched. The length of the CDR3 is 15 residues. CDR1 is SGHKS and CDR2 is YYEKEE in the germline V gene (reference sequence). The CDR3 nucleotides are TGTGCCAGCAGCATACTAGCGGGAGCGACAGATACGCAGTATTTT. As protein: CASSILAGATDTQYF.

The chain links TRBV7-2 to TRBJ2-1, with 8 bases fitting TRBD2. J lost 5 bases, V lost 5 bases, and 8 bases had no gene match. Germline lookup yields CDR1 SGHTA and CDR2 FQGNSA. The CDR3 sequence is 15 residues long. CDR3 region: CASSPSGLADNEQFF. The DNA of the CDR3 is TGTGCCAGCAGCCCTAGTGGACTAGCAGACAATGAGCAGTTCTTC.

This chain connects TRBV5-4 to TRBJ1-6; D uncertain. V lost 0 bases and J 0 bases, leaving 10 bases between the germline ends. CDR1 and CDR2 (germline): SGHNT, YYREEE (reference sequence). The CDR3 is made up of 17 amino acids. CDR3 nucleotide sequence: TGTGCCAGCAGCTTGGCGGGCAAGAGCTCCTATAATTCACCCCTCCACTTT. Translating gives CASSLAGKSSYNSPLHF. Combining the CDR3 with reference TRBV5-4 and TRBJ1-6 gives the whole variable domain ETGVTQSPTHLIKTRGQQVTLRCSSQSGHNTVSWYQQALGQGPQFIFQYYREEENGRGNFPPRFSGLQFPNYSSELNVNALELDDSALYLCASSLAGKSSYNSPLHFGNGTRLTVT.

Regarding this clonotype: The junction departs from the called germline gene at one end, perhaps through a read error. The J gene is TRBJ2-5, the V gene TRBV20-1, with D possibly being TRBD2 (6 bases). The CDR3 covers 17 residues. Germline V gene sequence: CDR1 DFQATT, CDR2 SNEGSKA (reference sequence). The CDR3 sequence is CSAREDYQLSKQETQYF. The CDR3 coding sequence is TGCAGTGCAAGAGAGGACTACCAACTAAGCAAACAAGAGACCCAGTACTTC.

The CDR3 nucleotides read TGTGCCAGCAGCCAGGACCGGGACTATGGCTACACCTTC. This encodes CASSQDRDYGYTF. V usage is TRBV7-2 and J usage is TRBJ1-2; D gene ambiguous. Trimming took off 5 bases at V and 3 bases at J, with 10 bases between the two ends. Germline values: CDR1 SGHTA, CDR2 FQGNSA. CDR3 length: 13 residues.

The chain uses TRBV10-3 and TRBJ2-3; D may be TRBD1 (6 bases). Trimming pared 6 bases from V and 5 bases from J, leaving 12 bases between. The CDR3 is made up of 13 amino acids. Germline V gene data show CDR1 as ENHRY and CDR2 as SYGVKD. CDR3 residues: CAIRAGAGDTQYF. DNA for the CDR3: TGTGCCATCAGGGCAGGGGCAGGAGATACGCAGTATTTT.

The chain is built from TRBV5-1 and TRBJ2-1; D is undetermined. Trimming cost V 0 bases and J 0 bases, with 7 bases left between them. CDR1 and CDR2 (germline): SGHRS, YFSETQ. The CDR3 totals 15 residues. The CDR3 nucleotides are TGCGCCAGCAGCTTGGGCTGGAGCTCCTACAATGAGCAGTTCTTC. It is translated as CASSLGWSSYNEQFF.

Only one count was recorded for this clonotype. This CDR3 reads CASSPGLASEQYF. The CDR3 DNA follows: TGTGCCAGCAGCCCCGGACTTGCCTCAGAGCAGTACTTC. This sequence joins TRBV7-2 and TRBJ2-7, with a tentative D call TRBD2 (5 bases). Germline V gives CDR1 SGHTA, CDR2 FQGNSA. The V end was cut by 5 bases, the J end by 7 bases, with 15 bases between. CDR3 size: 13 residues.

The chain employs TRBV6-2 or TRBV6-3 and TRBJ2-2, with a possible D match to TRBD1 (5 bases). This CDR3 region has 15 residues. V lost 2 bases and J 2 bases, leaving 9 bases between the germline ends. Germline CDR1 and CDR2: MNHEY and SVGEGT. The CDR3: CASSYRGSNTGELFF. DNA for the CDR3: TGTGCCAGCAGTTACAGGGGATCCAACACCGGGGAGCTGTTTTTT.

This clonotype appeared a single time. The V gene is TRBV6-6, the J gene TRBJ1-3; possibly TRBD1 for D (6 bases). CDR3 length: 15 amino acids. V gave up 5 bases and J gave up 4 bases, with 15 bases separating them. CDR1 MNHNY and CDR2 SVGAGI come from the germline V gene (reference sequence). CDR3 sequence (DNA): TGTGCCAGCAGTGAAGGGGGAACCTCCGGAAACACCATATATTTT. Translating gives CASSEGGTSGNTIYF.

The chain uses TRBV2 and TRBJ2-1, with D possibly matching TRBD1 (6 bases). There are 14 residues in the CDR3. CDR1 and CDR2 from the germline V gene are SNHLY and FYNNEI. The V end was cut by 9 bases, the J end by 0 bases, with 12 bases between. CDR3 protein: CASLQGLSYNEQFF. The DNA of the CDR3 is TGTGCCAGTTTACAGGGCCTCTCCTACAATGAGCAGTTCTTC.

This clonotype was seen a few times. The chain links TRBV10-3 to TRBJ1-2; D is undetermined. The CDR3 is 15 amino acids. The germline CDR1 and CDR2 sequences are ENHRY and SYGVKD. V was trimmed by 0 bases and J by 1 base, leaving 9 bases between them. The CDR3, as DNA: TGTGCCATCAGTGAGTCGCCAGGTTATAACTATGGCTACACCTTC. It yields the protein CAISESPGYNYGYTF.

The rearrangement links TRBV29-1 to TRBJ2-3; weak D call: TRBD2 (5 bases). CDR3 length: 13 residues. Germline CDR1 is SQVTM and CDR2 is ANQGSEA. Trimming shortened V by 7 bases and J by 0 bases, and 11 bases separated the two germline ends. This chain's CDR3 is CSGVTGSTDTQYF. CDR3 DNA: TGCAGCGGTGTGACGGGAAGCACAGATACGCAGTATTTT.

By share, this clonotype ranks as medium-sized. The V gene is TRBV28, the J gene TRBJ2-1; D uncertain. This CDR3 region has 12 residues. The V gene's germline CDR1 is MDHEN and CDR2 SYDVKM. The ends were cut back, 4 bases at V and 6 bases at J, with 7 bases in the middle. In DNA, the CDR3 is TGTGCCAGCAGTTACTTCGGCAATGAGCAGTTCTTC. Translated: CASSYFGNEQFF. The full variable domain, with the rest looked up from reference TRBV28 and TRBJ2-1, is DVKVTQSSRYLVKRTGEKVFLECVQDMDHENMFWYRQDPGLGLRLIYFSYDVKMKEKGDIPEGYSVSREKKERFSLILESASTNQTSMYLCASSYFGNEQFFGPGTRLTVL.

The chain links TRBV27 to TRBJ2-2; perhaps TRBD2 as D (5 bases). In germline, CDR1 is MNHEY, CDR2 SMNVEV (reference sequence). Trimming stripped 3 bases from V and 7 bases from J, with 6 bases between. The length of the CDR3 is 12 residues. Written as DNA, the CDR3 is TGTGCCAGCAGTTTCCGGGACGGGGAGCTGTTTTTT. Encoded protein: CASSFRDGELFF.

The chain combines TRBV5-6 with TRBJ1-1; TRBD1 might be the D (6 bases). The CDR3 is 16 amino acids. The V gene's germline CDR1 is SGHDT and CDR2 YYEEEE. The V gene lost 0 bases and the J gene lost 1 base, with 13 bases spanning the gap. CDR3 nucleotides: TGTGCCAGCAGCTTGGACCTGGGGGCAGGGAACACTGAAGCTTTCTTT. It specifies CASSLDLGAGNTEAFF. Combining the CDR3 with reference TRBV5-6 and TRBJ1-1 gives the whole variable domain DAGVTQSPTHLIKTRGQQVTLRCSPKSGHDTVSWYQQALGQGPQFIFQYYEEEERQRGNFPDRFSGHQFPNYSSELNVNALLLGDSALYLCASSLDLGAGNTEAFFGQGTRLTVV.

This clonotype has a handful of counts. The chain recombines TRBV6-2 or TRBV6-3 with TRBJ2-1; 8 nucleotides align to TRBD2. The CDR3 is made up of 14 amino acids. CDR1 is MNHEY, CDR2 SVGEGT, per germline. Trimming cost V 5 bases and J 1 base; bases outside gene matches: 1. CDR3 loop: CASSSGGSYNEQFF. Here the CDR3 DNA reads TGTGCCAGCAGTAGCGGGGGTTCCTACAATGAGCAGTTCTTC.

This clonotype was recorded a few times. V is TRBV29-1 and J is TRBJ2-7, with 10 bases aligning to TRBD2. V dropped 4 bases and J dropped 4; count of bases not matched to a gene: 7. The CDR3 loop spans 14 amino acids. Germline values: CDR1 SQVTM, CDR2 ANQGSEA. CDR3 region: CSVGRASGGYEQYF. CDR3 sequence (DNA): TGCAGCGTTGGGAGGGCTAGCGGGGGTTACGAGCAGTACTTC.

A few counts support this clonotype. The rearrangement links TRBV14 to TRBJ2-7, with D unclear. CDR1 and CDR2 from the germline V gene are SGHDN and FVKESK. V lost 0 bases and J 9 bases, leaving 12 bases between the germline ends. The CDR3 consists of 13 residues. DNA of the CDR3: TGTGCCAGCAGCCAAGAGACCCTGCAGTGGCAGTACTTC. Encoded protein: CASSQETLQWQYF.

By share of the sample, this clonotype is medium-sized (0.01 to 0.1%). V is TRBV27 and J is TRBJ1-2; D not certain. V was clipped by 4 bases and J by 7 bases, with 4 bases between them. Germline CDR1 MNHEY, CDR2 SMNVEV (reference sequence). The CDR3 runs 10 residues. The CDR3 region has the DNA TGTGCCAGCAGTTCCACTGGCTACACCTTC. This translates into CASSSTGYTF.

Notes on this clonotype: One end of the junction is discordant with germline, which a read error may explain. The chain couples TRBV15 to TRBJ2-5; weak D call: TRBD2 (6 bases). The CDR3 covers 12 residues. Germline loops: CDR1 LNHNV, CDR2 YYDKDF (reference sequence). The CDR3 sequence is CATSRDITSRFF. CDR3 sequence (DNA): TGTGCCACCAGCAGAGATATAACTAGCCGTTTCTTC.

The chain joins TRBV29-1 to TRBJ2-7; TRBD2 is a possible D gene (7 bases). Germline V gives CDR1 SQVTM, CDR2 ANQGSEA. The CDR3 extends over 12 amino acids. Between the trimmed V and J ends, which lost 6 bases and 6 bases, there was a span of 15 bases. CDR3 amino acids: CSVGGAALEQYF. CDR3 in DNA: TGCAGCGTGGGGGGGGCGGCTCTCGAGCAGTACTTC.

This clonotype appeared once. The chain carries TRBV11-2 and TRBJ2-5; 12 bases map to TRBD2. V shed 4 bases and J 5 bases; nucleotides not matched to a gene: 5. CDR1 SGHAT and CDR2 FQNNGV come from the germline V gene. The CDR3 contains 15 residues. Here the CDR3 reads CASSSGLAGPETQYF. DNA of the CDR3: TGTGCCAGCAGCTCCGGACTAGCGGGGCCTGAGACCCAGTACTTC.

By frequency in the sample, this clonotype is medium-sized (0.01 to 0.1%). The chain couples TRBV11-2 to TRBJ1-1; 12 nucleotides line up with TRBD1. The CDR3 contains 17 residues. V dropped 0 bases and J dropped 0; count of bases not matched to a gene: 2. Germline lookup yields CDR1 SGHAT and CDR2 FQNNGV. The CDR3 spells CASSLEGQGAMNTEAFF. DNA of the CDR3: TGTGCCAGCAGCTTAGAGGGACAGGGGGCAATGAACACTGAAGCTTTCTTT.

This clonotype has more than one count but fewer than ten. This sequence joins TRBV4-1 and TRBJ1-2; a possible D gene is TRBD1 (5 bases). Germline CDR1 reads MGHRA; CDR2 reads YSYEKL. Trimming pared 2 bases from V and 0 bases from J, leaving 16 bases between. The CDR3 length is 17 residues. This CDR3 is CASSQSTAGRPNYGYTF. The CDR3 DNA sequence: TGCGCCAGCAGCCAATCGACAGCCGGACGGCCTAACTATGGCTACACCTTC.

This rearrangement joins TRBV29-1 to TRBJ1-2; 8 nucleotides align to TRBD1. In germline, CDR1 is SQVTM, CDR2 ANQGSEA. The CDR3 extends over 14 amino acids. Trimming at V came to 5 bases and at J to 10 bases, leaving 15 bases not matched to a gene. The CDR3: CSVSSRQGSRVYTF. CDR3 DNA sequence: TGCAGCGTTAGCTCCCGACAGGGGAGTAGAGTCTACACCTTC.

The table lists this clonotype with a count of one. At one end the junction does not follow the germline gene, possibly because of a read error. The chain couples TRBV6-1 to TRBJ2-6; 7 bases agree with TRBD2. Germline CDR1 is MNHNS and CDR2 is SASEGT. The CDR3 has 14 residues. The CDR3 nucleotides are TGTGCCAGCAGTGAGACTGCGGGGGTCAACGTCCTGACTTTC. Translated: CASSETAGVNVLTF.

V and J are TRBV5-1 and TRBJ2-1; D possibly uses TRBD1 or TRBD2 (5 bases each). V was shortened by 0 bases and J by 0 bases, with 10 bases between the two germline ends. This CDR3 region has 16 residues. CDR1 is SGHRS and CDR2 is YFSETQ in the germline V gene. In DNA form, the CDR3 reads TGCGCCAGCAGCTTGGGGTGGGGGAGCTCCTACAATGAGCAGTTCTTC. Protein sequence: CASSLGWGSSYNEQFF.

This clonotype was counted a few times. The J gene is TRBJ1-2, the V gene TRBV5-1; 7 bases map to TRBD1. V shed 3 bases and J 4 bases; nucleotides not matched to a gene: 9. The germline gives CDR1 SGHRS, CDR2 YFSETQ. The CDR3 sequence is 15 residues long. Written as DNA, the CDR3 is TGCGCCAGCAGCTGGGCGACAGGGACGGTCTATGGCTACACCTTC. Translated, it gives CASSWATGTVYGYTF.

The chain joins TRBV19 to TRBJ2-7, with unresolved D. Trimming cost V 2 bases and J 0 bases, with 5 bases left between them. This CDR3 spans 13 amino acids. The V gene's germline CDR1 is LNHDA and CDR2 SQIVND (reference sequence). CDR3: CASSITVSYEQYF. CDR3 bases: TGTGCCAGTAGTATAACAGTCTCCTACGAGCAGTACTTC.

This clonotype was counted only a few times. This chain links TRBV5-6 with TRBJ2-1; possibly TRBD2 for D (7 bases). The CDR3 has 15 amino acids. CDR1 is SGHDT, CDR2 YYEEEE, per germline. The germline V and J ends were trimmed by 2 bases and 9 bases, with 18 bases remaining between them. The chain's CDR3 is CASSFLAKGGGEQFF. CDR3 nucleotide sequence: TGTGCCAGCAGCTTTTTGGCTAAGGGAGGGGGTGAGCAGTTCTTC.